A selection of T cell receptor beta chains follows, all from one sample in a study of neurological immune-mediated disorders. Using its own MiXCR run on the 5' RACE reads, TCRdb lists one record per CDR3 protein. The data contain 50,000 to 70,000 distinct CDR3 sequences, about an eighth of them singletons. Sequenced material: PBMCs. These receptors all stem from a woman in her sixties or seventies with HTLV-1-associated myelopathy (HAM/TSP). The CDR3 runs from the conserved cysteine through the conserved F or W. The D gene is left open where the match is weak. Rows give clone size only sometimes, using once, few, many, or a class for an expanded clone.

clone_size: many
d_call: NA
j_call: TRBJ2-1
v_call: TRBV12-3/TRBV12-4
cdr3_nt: TGTGCCAGCAGTATTAGACAGGACAATGAGCAGTTCTTC
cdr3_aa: CASSIRQDNEQFF

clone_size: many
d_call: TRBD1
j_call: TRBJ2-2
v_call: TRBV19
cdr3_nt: TGTGCCAGTAGTAGCTGGGACAGATTGAACACCGGGGAGCTGTTTTTT
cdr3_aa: CASSSWDRLNTGELFF

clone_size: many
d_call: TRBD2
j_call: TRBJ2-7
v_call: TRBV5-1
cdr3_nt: TGCGCCAGCAGCCCCTCTAGCGGGAGGCCTTACGAGCAGTACTTC
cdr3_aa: CASSPSSGRPYEQYF

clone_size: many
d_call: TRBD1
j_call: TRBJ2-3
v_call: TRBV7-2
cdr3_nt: TGTGCCAGCAGTTTCGGACAGGGGCCTAATACGCAGTATTTT
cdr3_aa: CASSFGQGPNTQYF

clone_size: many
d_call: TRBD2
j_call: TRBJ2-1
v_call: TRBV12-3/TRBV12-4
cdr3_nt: TGTGCCAGCAGTGATACTAGCGGAGGCTCCTACAATGAGCAGTTCTTC
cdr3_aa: CASSDTSGGSYNEQFF

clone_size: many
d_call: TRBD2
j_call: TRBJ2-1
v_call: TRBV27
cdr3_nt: TGTGCCAGCAGACGATCCGGGACTAGCAACTACAATGAGCAGTTCTTC
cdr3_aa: CASRRSGTSNYNEQFF

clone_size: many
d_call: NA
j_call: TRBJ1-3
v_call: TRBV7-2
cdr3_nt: TGTGCCAGCAGCTTAGGGACTTTAGGAGCTGGAAACACCATATATTTT
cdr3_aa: CASSLGTLGAGNTIYF

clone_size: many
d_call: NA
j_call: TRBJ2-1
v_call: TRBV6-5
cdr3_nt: TGTGCCAGCAGTTACGGCCAAGCATACAATGAGCAGTTCTTC
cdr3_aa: CASSYGQAYNEQFF

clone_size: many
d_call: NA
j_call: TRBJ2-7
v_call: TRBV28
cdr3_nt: TGTGCCAGCAGTTTAGACTTAAGCTCCTACGAGCAGTACTTC
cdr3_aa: CASSLDLSSYEQYF

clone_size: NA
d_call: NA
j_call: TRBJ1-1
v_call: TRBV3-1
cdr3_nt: TGTGCCAGCAGCCAAGATGCTGGGGGCCGAACTGAAGCTTTCTTT
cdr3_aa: CASSQDAGGRTEAFF

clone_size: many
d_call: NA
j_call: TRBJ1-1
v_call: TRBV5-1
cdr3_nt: TGCGCCAGCAGCTCCTACGGGGAGAACACTGAAGCTTTCTTT
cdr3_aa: CASSSYGENTEAFF

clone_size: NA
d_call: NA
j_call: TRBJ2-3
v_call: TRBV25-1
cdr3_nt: TGTGCCAGCAGTGAATGGGTAGGGGCAGATACGCAGTATTTT
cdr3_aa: CASSEWVGADTQYF

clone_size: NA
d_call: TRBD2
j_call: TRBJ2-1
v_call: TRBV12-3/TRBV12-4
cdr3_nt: TGTGCCAGCAGTTTACTGGGCGGGAGTAGGTATGAGCAGTTCTTC
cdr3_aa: CASSLLGGSRYEQFF

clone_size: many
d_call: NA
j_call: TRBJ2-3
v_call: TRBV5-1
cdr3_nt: TGCGCCAGCAGCTTGGAGGCTAGCGGCACAGATACGCAGTATTTT
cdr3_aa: CASSLEASGTDTQYF

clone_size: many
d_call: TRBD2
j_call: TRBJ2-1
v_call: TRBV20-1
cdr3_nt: TGCAGTGCTAGACCTTCCGGGGGGGTCTACAATGAGCAGTTCTTC
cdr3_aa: CSARPSGGVYNEQFF

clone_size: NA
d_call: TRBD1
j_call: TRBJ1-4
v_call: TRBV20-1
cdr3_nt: TGCAGTGCCACAGGGGGTCGGGAAAAACTGTTTTTT
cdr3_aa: CSATGGREKLFF

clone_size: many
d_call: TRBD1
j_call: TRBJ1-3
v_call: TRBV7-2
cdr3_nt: TGTGCCAGCAGCCCTACAGGGGGGGGAAACACCATATATTTT
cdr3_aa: CASSPTGGGNTIYF

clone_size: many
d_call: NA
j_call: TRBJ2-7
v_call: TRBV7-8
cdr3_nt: TGTGCCAGCAGCTTTAGCGTTTACGAGCAGTACTTC
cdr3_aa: CASSFSVYEQYF

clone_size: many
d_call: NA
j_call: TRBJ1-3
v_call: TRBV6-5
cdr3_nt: TGTGCCAGCAAAAAGGGCTCTGGAAACACCATATATTTT
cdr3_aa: CASKKGSGNTIYF

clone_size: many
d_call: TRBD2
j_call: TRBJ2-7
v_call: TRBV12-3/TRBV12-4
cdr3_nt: TGTGCCAGCAGCCTAGCGGGAGGGCCGGGGGAGCAGTACTTC
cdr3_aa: CASSLAGGPGEQYF

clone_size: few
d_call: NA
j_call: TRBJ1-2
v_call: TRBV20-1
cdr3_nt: TGCAGTGCTAGAGATCCTCAGGGTGGTGTAGGTGGCTACACCTTC
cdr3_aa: CSARDPQGGVGGYTF

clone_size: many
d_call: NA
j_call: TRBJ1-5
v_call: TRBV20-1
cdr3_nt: TGCAGTGCTAGAGGAAGGGAAGCGGGCAATCAGCCCCAGCATTTT
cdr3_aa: CSARGREAGNQPQHF

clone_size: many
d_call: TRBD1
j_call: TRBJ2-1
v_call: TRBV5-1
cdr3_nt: TGCGCCAGCAGCCCGGGACAGAAAACCCGCGAGCAGTTCTTC
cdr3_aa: CASSPGQKTREQFF

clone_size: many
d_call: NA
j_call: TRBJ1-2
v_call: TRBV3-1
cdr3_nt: TGTGCCAGCAGCGAGAGAGGACCCTGGAGCGGCTACACCTTC
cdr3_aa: CASSERGPWSGYTF

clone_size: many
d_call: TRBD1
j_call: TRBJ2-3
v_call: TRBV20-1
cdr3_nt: TGCAGTGTTAACACAGGGGCAGATACGCAGTATTTT
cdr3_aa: CSVNTGADTQYF

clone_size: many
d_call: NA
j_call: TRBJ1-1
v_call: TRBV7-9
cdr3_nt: TGTGCCAGCAGCCAAATTACTGAGACATATGAAGCTTTCTTT
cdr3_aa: CASSQITETYEAFF

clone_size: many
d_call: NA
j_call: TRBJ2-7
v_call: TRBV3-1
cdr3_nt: TGTGCCAGCAGGCGGGGATACGAGCAGTACTTC
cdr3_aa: CASRRGYEQYF

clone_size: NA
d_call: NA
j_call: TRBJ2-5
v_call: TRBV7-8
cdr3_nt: TGTGCCAGTACCAACTCGGGGCAGGGGGGTGGCGAGACCCAGTACTTC
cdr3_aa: CASTNSGQGGGETQYF

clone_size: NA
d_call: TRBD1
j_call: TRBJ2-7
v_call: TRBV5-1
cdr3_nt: TGCGCCAGCAGTGGGGGATCGCAGGGGGCTTCCTACGAGCATTATTTC
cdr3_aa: CASSGGSQGASYEHYF

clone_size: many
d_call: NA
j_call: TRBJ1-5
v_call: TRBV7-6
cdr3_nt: TGTGCCAGCAGCTTAGTTAAGGGTCAGCCCCAGCATTTT
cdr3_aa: CASSLVKGQPQHF

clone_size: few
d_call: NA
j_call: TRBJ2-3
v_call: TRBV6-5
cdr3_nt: TGTGCCAGCACCAATAAGGGGGATACGCAGTATTTT
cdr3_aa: CASTNKGDTQYF

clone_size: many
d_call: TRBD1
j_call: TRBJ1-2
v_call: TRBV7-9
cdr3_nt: TGTGCCAGCAGCTTAAAGTATTTGGGCAGGGGGCGCGACTTAAGTGGCTACACCTTC
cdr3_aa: CASSLKYLGRGRDLSGYTF

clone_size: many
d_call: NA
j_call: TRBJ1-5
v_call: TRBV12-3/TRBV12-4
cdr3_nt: TGTGCCAGCAGTTTAGGGCGGATGGGTCAGCCCCAGCATTTT
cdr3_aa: CASSLGRMGQPQHF

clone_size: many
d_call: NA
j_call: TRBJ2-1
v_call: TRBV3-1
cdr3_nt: TGTGCCAGCAGCCAAGTGGCTAGCAATGAGCAGTTCTTC
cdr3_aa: CASSQVASNEQFF

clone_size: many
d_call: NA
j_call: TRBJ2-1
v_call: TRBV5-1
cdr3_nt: TGCGCCAGCAGCTTGGACCCCTCGACACTTTACAATGAGCAGTTCTTC
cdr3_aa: CASSLDPSTLYNEQFF

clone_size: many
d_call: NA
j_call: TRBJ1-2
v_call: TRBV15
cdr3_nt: TGTGCCACCAGCAGGGGGGAGGGTTACTATGGCTACACCTTC
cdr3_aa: CATSRGEGYYGYTF

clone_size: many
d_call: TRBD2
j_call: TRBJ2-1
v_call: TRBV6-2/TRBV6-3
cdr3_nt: TGTGCCAGCAGTGGGACAGGGGCCGGGACTAGCGGGAGAATCGGCTCCTACAATGAGCAGTTCTTC
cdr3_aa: CASSGTGAGTSGRIGSYNEQFF

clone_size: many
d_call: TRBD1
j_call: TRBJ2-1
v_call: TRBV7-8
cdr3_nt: TGTGCCAGCAGCTCAAGGGACAGGGGCTACAATGAGCAGTTCTTC
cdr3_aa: CASSSRDRGYNEQFF

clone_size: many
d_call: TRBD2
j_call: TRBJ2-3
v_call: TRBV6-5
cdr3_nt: TGTGCCAGCAGGGGGACTACCTTAGGGACAGATACGCAGTATTTT
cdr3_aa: CASRGTTLGTDTQYF

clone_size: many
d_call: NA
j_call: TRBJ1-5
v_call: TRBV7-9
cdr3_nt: TGTGCCAGCAGCTTAGTGGGGTACGGCAATCAGCCCCAGCATTTT
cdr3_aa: CASSLVGYGNQPQHF

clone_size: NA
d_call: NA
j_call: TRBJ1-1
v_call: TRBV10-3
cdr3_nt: TGTGCCATCAGTGAGGCGACGGGGCGCCCCACTGAAGCTTTCTTT
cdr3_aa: CAISEATGRPTEAFF